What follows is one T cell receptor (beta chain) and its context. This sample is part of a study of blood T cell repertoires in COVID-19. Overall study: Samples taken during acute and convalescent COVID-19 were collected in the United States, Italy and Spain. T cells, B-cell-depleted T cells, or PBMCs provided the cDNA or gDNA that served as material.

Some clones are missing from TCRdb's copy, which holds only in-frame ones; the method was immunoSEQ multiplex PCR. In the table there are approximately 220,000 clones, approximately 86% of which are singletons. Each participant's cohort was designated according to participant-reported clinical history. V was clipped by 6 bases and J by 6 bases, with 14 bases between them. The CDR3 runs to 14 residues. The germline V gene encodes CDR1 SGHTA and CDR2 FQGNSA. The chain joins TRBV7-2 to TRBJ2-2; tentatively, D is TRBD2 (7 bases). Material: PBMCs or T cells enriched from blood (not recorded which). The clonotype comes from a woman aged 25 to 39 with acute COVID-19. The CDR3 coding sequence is TGTGCCAGCAGGACGTGGGGGGGCGCCGGGGAGCTGTTTTTT. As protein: CASRTWGGAGELFF.